Sequencing of this TCR beta chain was carried out in a study of blood T cell repertoires in COVID-19. Germline trimming cut 3 bases from V and 5 bases from J; bases unmatched to any gene: 18. The CDR3 spans 17 residues. Per the germline V gene, CDR1 is GTSNPN and CDR2 is SVGIG (reference sequence). Some clones are missing from TCRdb's copy, which holds only in-frame ones; the method was immunoSEQ multiplex PCR. In the table there are 120,000 to 150,000 clones, approximately 85% of which are singletons. This TCR came from a woman aged 55 to 70 with COVID-19, enrolled during active disease. The source material was peripheral blood. The chain combines TRBV30 with TRBJ1-2; 7 bases fit TRBD1. The CDR3 DNA sequence: TGTGCCTGGAGCGGTACGCCCCAGGGGGTGAGAACTTATGGCTACACCTTC. Translation: CAWSGTPQGVRTYGYTF.